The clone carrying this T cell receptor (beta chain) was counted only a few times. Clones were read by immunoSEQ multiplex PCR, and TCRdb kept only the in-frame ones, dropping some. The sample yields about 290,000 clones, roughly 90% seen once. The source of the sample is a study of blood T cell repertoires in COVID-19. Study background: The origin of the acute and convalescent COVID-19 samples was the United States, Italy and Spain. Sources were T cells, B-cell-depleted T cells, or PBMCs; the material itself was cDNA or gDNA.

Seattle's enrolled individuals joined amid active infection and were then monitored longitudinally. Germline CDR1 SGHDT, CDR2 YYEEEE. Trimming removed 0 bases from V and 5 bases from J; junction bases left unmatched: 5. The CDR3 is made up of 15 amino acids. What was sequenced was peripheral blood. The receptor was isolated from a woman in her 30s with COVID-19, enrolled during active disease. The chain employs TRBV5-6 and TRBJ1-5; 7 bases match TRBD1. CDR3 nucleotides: TGTGCCAGCAGCTTGGCCGGTCAGGGGGATCAGCCCCAGCATTTT. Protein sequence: CASSLAGQGDQPQHF.